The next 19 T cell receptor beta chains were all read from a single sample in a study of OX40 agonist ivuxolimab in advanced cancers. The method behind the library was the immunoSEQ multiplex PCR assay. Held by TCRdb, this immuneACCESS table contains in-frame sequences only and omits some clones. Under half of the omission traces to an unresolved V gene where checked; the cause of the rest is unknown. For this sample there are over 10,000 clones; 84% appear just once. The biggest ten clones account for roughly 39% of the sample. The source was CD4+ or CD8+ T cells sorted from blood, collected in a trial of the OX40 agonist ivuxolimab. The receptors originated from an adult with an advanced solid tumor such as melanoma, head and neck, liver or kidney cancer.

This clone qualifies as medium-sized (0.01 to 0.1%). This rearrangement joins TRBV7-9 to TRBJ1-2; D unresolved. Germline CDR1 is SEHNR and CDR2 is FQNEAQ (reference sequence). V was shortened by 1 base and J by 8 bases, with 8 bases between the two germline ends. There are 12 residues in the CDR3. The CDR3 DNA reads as TGTGCCAGCAGCTTAGGGCTGCGGGGCTACACCTTC. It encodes CASSLGLRGYTF.

DNA of the CDR3: TGTGCCAGCAGCCGACTAGCGGGGTACAATGAGCAGTTCTTC. This encodes CASSRLAGYNEQFF. The genes are TRBV5-5 and TRBJ2-1; 11 bases fit TRBD2. The J segment lost 4 bases and the V segment lost 4 bases, leaving 1 base of the junction unmatched. This CDR3 has 14 amino acids. In germline, CDR1 is SGHKS, CDR2 YYEKEE (reference sequence).

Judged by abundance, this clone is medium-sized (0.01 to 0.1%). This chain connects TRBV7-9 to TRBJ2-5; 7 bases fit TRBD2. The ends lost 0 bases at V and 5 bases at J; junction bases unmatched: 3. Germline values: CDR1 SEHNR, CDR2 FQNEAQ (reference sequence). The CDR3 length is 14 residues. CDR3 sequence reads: CASSLAGEGETQYF. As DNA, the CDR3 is TGTGCCAGCAGCTTAGCCGGGGAGGGTGAGACCCAGTACTTC.

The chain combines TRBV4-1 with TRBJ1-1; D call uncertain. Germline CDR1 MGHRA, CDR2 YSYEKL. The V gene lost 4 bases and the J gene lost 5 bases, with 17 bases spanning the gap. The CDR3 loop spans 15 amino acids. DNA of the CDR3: TGCGCCAGCAGCCCGGAGGCCGGCGTAGGGACTGAAGCTTTCTTT. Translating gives CASSPEAGVGTEAFF.

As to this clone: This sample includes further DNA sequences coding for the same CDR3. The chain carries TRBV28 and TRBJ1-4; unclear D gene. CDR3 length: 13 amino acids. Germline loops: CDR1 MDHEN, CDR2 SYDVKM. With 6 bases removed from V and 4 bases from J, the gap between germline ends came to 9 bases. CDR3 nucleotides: TGTGCCAGCAGCTTAGAGGTTAATGAAAAACTGTTTTTT. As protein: CASSLEVNEKLFF.

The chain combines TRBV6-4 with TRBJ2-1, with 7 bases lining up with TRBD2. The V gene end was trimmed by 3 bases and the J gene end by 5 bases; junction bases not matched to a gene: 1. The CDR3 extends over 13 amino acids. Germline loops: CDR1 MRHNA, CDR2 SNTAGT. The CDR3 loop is CASSEREHNEQFF. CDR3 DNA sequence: TGTGCCAGCAGTGAGCGGGAGCACAATGAGCAGTTCTTC.

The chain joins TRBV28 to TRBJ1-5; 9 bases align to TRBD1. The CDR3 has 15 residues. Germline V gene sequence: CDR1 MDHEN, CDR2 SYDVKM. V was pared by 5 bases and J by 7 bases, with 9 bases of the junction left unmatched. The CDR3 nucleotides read TGTGCCAGCAGTCGGATACAGGGGGCTGACCAGCCCCAGCATTTT. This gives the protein CASSRIQGADQPQHF. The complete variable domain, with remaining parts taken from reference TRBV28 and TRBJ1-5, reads DVKVTQSSRYLVKRTGEKVFLECVQDMDHENMFWYRQDPGLGLRLIYFSYDVKMKEKGDIPEGYSVSREKKERFSLILESASTNQTSMYLCASSRIQGADQPQHFGDGTRLSIL.

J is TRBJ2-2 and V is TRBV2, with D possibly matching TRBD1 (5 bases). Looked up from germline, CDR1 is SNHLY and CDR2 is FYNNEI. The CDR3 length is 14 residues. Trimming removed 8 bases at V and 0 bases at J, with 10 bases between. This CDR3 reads CASSDTANTGELFF. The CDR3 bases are TGTGCCAGCTCGGACACAGCGAACACCGGGGAGCTGTTTTTT.

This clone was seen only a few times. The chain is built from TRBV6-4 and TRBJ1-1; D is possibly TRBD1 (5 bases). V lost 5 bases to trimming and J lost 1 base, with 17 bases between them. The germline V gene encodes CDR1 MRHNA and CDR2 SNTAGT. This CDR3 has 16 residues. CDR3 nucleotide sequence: TGTGCCAGCAGTCCATCTCCCGACAGTCCGAACACTGAAGCTTTCTTT. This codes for CASSPSPDSPNTEAFF.

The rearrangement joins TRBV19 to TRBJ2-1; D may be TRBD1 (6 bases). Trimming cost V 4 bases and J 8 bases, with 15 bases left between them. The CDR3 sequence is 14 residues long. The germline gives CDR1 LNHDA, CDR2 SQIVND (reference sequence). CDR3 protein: CASSTGQWGYEQFF. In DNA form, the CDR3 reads TGTGCCAGTAGTACCGGACAGTGGGGGTATGAGCAGTTCTTC.

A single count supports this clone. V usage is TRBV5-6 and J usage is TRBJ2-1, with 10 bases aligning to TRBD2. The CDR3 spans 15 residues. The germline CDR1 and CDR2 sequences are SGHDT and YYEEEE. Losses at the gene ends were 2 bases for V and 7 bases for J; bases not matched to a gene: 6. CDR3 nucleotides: TGTGCCAGCAGCTTCCTAGCGGGAGTTAGGAATGAGCAGTTCTTC. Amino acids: CASSFLAGVRNEQFF.

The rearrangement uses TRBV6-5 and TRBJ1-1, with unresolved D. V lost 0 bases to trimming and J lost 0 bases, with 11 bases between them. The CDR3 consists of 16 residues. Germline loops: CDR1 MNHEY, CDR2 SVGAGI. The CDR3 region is CASSYSSDMLNTEAFF. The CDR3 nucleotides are TGTGCCAGCAGTTACTCGAGTGATATGTTGAACACTGAAGCTTTCTTT.

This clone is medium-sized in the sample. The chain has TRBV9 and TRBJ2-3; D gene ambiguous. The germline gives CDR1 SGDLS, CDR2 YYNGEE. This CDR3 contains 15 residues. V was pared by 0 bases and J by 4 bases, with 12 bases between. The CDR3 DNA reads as TGTGCCAGCAGCGTAGCCATGTCCCGTTCAGATACGCAGTATTTT. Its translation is CASSVAMSRSDTQYF.

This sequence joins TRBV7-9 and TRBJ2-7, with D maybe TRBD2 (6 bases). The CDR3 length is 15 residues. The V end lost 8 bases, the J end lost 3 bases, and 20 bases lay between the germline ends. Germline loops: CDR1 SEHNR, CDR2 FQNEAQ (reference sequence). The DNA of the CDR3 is TGTGCCAGCGGGGGGTTAGGATACGGGAACTACGAGCAGTACTTC. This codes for CASGGLGYGNYEQYF.

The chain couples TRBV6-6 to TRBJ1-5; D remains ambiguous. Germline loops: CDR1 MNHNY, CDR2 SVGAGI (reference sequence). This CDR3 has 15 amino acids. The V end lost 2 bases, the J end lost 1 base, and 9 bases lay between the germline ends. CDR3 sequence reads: CASSYGEYSNQPQHF. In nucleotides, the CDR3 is TGTGCCAGCAGTTACGGGGAGTACAGCAATCAGCCCCAGCATTTT.

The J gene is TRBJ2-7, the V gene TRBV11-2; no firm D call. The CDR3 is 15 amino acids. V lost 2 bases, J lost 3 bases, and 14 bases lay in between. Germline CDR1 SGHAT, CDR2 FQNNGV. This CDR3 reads CASSLIPNPGYEQYF. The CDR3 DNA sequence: TGTGCCAGCAGCTTAATCCCGAATCCTGGCTACGAGCAGTACTTC.

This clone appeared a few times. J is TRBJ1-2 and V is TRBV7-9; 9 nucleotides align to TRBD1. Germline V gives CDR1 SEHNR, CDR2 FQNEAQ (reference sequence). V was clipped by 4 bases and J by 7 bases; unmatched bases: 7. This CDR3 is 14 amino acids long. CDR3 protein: CASSSGTGFSGYTF. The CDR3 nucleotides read TGTGCCAGCAGCTCCGGGACAGGGTTTTCTGGCTACACCTTC.

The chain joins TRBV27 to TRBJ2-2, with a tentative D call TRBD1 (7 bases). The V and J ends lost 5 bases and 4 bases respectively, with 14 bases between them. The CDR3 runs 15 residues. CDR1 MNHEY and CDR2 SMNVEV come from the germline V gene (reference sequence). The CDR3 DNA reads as TGTGCCAGCAGTCCTTACAGGGGAGGCACCGGGGAGCTGTTTTTT. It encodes CASSPYRGGTGELFF.

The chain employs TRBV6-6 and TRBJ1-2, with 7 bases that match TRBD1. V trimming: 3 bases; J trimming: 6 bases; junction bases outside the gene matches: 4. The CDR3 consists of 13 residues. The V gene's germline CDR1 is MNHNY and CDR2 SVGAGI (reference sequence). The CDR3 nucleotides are TGTGCCAGCAGTTATGAGGGGGCGAATGGCTACACCTTC. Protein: CASSYEGANGYTF.